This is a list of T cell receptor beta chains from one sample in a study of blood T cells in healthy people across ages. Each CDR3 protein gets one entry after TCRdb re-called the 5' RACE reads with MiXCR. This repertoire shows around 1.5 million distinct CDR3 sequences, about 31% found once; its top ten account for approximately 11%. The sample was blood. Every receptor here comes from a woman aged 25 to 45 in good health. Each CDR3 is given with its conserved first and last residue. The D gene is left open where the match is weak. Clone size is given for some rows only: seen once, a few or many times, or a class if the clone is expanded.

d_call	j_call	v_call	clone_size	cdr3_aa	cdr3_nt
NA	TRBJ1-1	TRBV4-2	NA	CASSQEGGRTEAFF	TGTGCCAGCAGCCAAGAGGGGGGGAGAACTGAAGCTTTCTTT
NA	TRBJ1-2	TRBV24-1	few	CATSFRPTF	TGTGCCACCAGCTTCCGGCCCACCTTC
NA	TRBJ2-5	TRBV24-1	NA	CATSGGSRNEQYF	TGCGCCACCAGTGGGGGGTCGCGGAATGAGCAGTACTTC
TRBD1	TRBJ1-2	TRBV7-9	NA	CASSPPPRGENGYTF	TGTGCCAGCAGTCCCCCACCCAGGGGGGAGAATGGCTACACCTTC
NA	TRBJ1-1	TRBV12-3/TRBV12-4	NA	CASSLERAGDTEAFF	TGTGCCAGCAGTTTAGAAAGGGCAGGGGACACTGAAGCTTTCTTT
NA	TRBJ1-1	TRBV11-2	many	CASSRGLNTEAFF	TGTGCCAGCAGCCGGGGGTTGAACACTGAAGCTTTCTTT
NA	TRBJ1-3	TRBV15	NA	CATSVRASLRDTIYF	TGTGCCACCAGCGTCCGCGCGTCGTTGAGAGACACCATATATTTT
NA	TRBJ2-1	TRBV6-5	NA	CASSYSLAQDNEQFF	TGTGCCAGCAGTTACTCACTAGCCCAAGACAATGAGCAGTTCTTC
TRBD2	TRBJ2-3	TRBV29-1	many	CSVAGTSGAPRDLYF	TGCAGCGTCGCCGGGACTAGCGGAGCTCCGAGGGATCTGTATTTT
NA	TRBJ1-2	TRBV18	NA	CVSSPQPRGGYTF	TGTGTCAGCTCACCACAGCCCCGGGGTGGCTACACCTTC
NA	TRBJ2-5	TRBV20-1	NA	CSAWDWRGAQYF	TGCAGTGCTTGGGACTGGAGGGGCGCCCAGTACTTC